The 2 T cell receptor beta chains given below trace back to one sample, sequenced in a study of cytomegalovirus exposure and HLA in healthy donors. Primers for the PCR totalled 60 Vbeta and 13 Jbeta. Sequencing was performed with immunoSEQ multiplex PCR; in TCRdb, only in-frame clones are kept and a portion is missing. In the table there are some 140,000 clones, around 70% of which are singletons. Material for sequencing was PBMCs. All receptors come from a man aged 25-40 years in good health and CMV-seronegative.

The chain couples TRBV5-1 to TRBJ2-1; 10 bases are a match to TRBD2. The CDR3 totals 15 residues. CDR1 and CDR2 (germline): SGHRS, YFSETQ. Trimming at V came to 1 base and at J to 7 bases, leaving 5 bases not matched to a gene. CDR3 nucleotides: TGCGCCAGCAGCTTGACGCTAGCGGGAGTTAATGAGCAGTTCTTC. This translates into CASSLTLAGVNEQFF.

The chain recombines TRBV30 with TRBJ1-5; 7 bases are shared with TRBD1. V trimming: 2 bases; J trimming: 2 bases; junction bases outside the gene matches: 6. From germline, CDR1 is GTSNPN and CDR2 SVGIG (reference sequence). The CDR3 has 15 residues. The CDR3 loop reads CAWSTGVIGNQPQHF. Written as DNA, the CDR3 is TGTGCCTGGAGTACAGGGGTTATTGGCAATCAGCCCCAGCATTTT. The complete variable domain, with remaining parts taken from reference TRBV30 and TRBJ1-5, reads SQTIHQWPATLVQPVGSPLSLECTVEGTSNPNLYWYRQAAGRGLQLLFYSVGIGQISSEVPQNLSASRPQDRQFILSSKKLLLSDSGFYLCAWSTGVIGNQPQHFGDGTRLSIL.